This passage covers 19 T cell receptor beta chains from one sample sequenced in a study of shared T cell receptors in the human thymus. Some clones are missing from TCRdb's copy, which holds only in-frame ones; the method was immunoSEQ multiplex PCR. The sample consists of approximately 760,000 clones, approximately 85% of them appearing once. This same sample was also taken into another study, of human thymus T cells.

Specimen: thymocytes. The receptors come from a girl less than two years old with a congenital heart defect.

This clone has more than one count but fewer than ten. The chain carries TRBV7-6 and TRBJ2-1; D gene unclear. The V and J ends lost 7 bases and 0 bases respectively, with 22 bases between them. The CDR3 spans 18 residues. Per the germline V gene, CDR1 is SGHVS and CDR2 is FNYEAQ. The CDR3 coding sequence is TGTGCCAGCACCCCCTCTGCGGCAAACACGTACTCCTACAATGAGCAGTTCTTC. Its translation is CASTPSAANTYSYNEQFF.

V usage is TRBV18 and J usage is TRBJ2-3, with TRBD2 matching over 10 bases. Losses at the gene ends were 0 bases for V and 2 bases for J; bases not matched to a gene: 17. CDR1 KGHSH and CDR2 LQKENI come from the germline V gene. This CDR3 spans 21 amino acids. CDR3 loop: CASSPPLSGGAPPAVTDTQYF. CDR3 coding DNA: TGTGCCAGCTCACCACCTTTGAGCGGGGGGGCACCGCCGGCAGTCACAGATACGCAGTATTTT.

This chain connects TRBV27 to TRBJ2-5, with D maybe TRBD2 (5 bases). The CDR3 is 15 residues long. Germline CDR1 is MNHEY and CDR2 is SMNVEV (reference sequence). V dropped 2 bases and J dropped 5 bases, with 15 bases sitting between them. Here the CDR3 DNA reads TGTGCCAGCAGTTTAATTCTGGACTCCGTGGAGACCCAGTACTTC. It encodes CASSLILDSVETQYF.

CDR3 in DNA: TGCGCCAGCAGCCAGCTATCCCGGGACAGGGGAAAAGAGACCCAGTACTTC. Translation gives CASSQLSRDRGKETQYF. The chain carries TRBV4-1 and TRBJ2-5; TRBD1 aligns across 10 bases. CDR1 MGHRA and CDR2 YSYEKL come from the germline V gene. V trimming: 3 bases; J trimming: 3 bases; junction bases outside the gene matches: 10. This CDR3 contains 17 residues.

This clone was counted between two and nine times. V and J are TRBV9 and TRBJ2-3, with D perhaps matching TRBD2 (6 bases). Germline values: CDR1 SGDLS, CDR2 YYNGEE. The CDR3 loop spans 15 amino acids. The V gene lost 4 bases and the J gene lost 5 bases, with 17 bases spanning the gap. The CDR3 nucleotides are TGTGCCAGCAGCCCCGGGACCGACGGGGGAGATACGCAGTATTTT. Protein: CASSPGTDGGDTQYF. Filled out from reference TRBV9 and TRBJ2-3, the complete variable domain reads DSGVTQTPKHLITATGQRVTLRCSPRSGDLSVYWYQQSLDQGLQFLIQYYNGEERAKGNILERFSAQQFPDLHSELNLSSLELGDSALYFCASSPGTDGGDTQYFGPGTRLTVL.

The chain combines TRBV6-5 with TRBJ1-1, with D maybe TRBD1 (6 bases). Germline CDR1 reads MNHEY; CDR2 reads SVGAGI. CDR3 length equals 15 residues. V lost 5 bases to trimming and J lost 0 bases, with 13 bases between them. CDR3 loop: CASSPTTGLNTEAFF. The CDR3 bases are TGTGCCAGCAGTCCCACAACAGGGCTGAACACTGAAGCTTTCTTT.

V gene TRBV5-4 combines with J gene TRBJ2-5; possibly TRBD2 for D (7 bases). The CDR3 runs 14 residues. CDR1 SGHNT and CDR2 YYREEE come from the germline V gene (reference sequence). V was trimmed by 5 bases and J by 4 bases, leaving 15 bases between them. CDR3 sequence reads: CASRRWGGRETQYF. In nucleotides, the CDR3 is TGTGCCAGCAGGCGATGGGGGGGCCGAGAGACCCAGTACTTC.

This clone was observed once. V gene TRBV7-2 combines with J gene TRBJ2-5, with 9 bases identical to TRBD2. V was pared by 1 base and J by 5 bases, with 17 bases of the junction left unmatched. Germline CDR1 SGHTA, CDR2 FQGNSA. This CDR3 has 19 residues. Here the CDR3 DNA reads TGTGCCAGCAGCTTAGAGTCGTGTTCGGTGTCTAGCGGGGAGGAGACCCAGTACTTC. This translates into CASSLESCSVSSGEETQYF.

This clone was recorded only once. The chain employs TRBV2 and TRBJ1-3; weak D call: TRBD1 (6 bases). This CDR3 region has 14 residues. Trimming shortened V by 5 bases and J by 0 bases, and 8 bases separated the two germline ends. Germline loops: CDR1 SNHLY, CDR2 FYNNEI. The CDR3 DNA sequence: TGTGCCAGCAGTAAGACAGGCTCTGGAAACACCATATATTTT. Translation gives CASSKTGSGNTIYF.

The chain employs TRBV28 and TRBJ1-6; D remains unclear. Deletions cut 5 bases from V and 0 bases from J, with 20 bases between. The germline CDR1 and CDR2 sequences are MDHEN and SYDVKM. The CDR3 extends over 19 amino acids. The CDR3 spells CASSPASNPSSSYNSPLHF. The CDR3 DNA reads TGTGCCAGCAGTCCCGCAAGTAACCCTTCGAGCTCCTATAATTCACCCCTCCACTTT. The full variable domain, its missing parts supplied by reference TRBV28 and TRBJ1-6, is DVKVTQSSRYLVKRTGEKVFLECVQDMDHENMFWYRQDPGLGLRLIYFSYDVKMKEKGDIPEGYSVSREKKERFSLILESASTNQTSMYLCASSPASNPSSSYNSPLHFGNGTRLTVT.

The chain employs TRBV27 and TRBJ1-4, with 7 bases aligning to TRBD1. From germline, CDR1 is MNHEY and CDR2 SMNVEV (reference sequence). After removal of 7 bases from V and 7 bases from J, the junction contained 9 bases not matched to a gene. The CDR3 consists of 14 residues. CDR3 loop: CASKQQGMPEKLFF. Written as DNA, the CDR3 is TGTGCCAGCAAGCAACAGGGGATGCCTGAAAAACTGTTTTTT.

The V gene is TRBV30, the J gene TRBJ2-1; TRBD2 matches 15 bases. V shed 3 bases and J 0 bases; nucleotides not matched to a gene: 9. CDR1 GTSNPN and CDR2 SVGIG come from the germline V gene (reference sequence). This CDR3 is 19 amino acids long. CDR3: CAWRGGTSGGYSSYNEQFF. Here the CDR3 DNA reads TGTGCCTGGAGGGGAGGGACTAGCGGGGGGTACAGCTCCTACAATGAGCAGTTCTTC.

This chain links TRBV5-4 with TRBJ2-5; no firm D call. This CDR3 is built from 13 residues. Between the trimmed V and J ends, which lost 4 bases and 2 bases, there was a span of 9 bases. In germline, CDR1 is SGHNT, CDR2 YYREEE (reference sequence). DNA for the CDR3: TGTGCCAGCAGCGTAAGGAGTCAAGAGACCCAGTACTTC. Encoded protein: CASSVRSQETQYF.

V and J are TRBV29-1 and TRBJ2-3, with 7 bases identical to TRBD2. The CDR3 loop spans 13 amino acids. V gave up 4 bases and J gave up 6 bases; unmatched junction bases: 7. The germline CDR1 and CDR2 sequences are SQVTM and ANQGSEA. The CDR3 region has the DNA TGCAGCGTTGGCGAGGGGACTACGGATACGCAGTATTTT. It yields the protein CSVGEGTTDTQYF.

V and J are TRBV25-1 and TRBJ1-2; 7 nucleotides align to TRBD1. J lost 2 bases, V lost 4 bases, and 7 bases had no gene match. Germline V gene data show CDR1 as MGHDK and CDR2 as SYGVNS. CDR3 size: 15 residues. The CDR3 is CASSGRRQGNYGYTF. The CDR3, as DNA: TGTGCCAGCAGTGGACGCCGACAGGGCAACTATGGCTACACCTTC.

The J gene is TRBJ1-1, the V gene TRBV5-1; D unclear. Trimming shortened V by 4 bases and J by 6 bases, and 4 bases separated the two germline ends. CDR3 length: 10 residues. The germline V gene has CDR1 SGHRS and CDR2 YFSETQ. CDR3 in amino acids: CASSLPEAFF. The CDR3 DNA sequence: TGCGCCAGCAGCCTCCCTGAAGCTTTCTTT.

The CDR3 spells CASSFSPGSYGYTF. The CDR3 DNA reads as TGTGCCAGCAGTTTCTCACCCGGGAGTTATGGCTACACCTTC. The chain uses TRBV6-1 and TRBJ1-2; no definite D call. Trimming took 5 bases from V and 5 from J, leaving 15 bases between them. The CDR3 has 14 residues. CDR1 and CDR2 (germline): MNHNS, SASEGT.

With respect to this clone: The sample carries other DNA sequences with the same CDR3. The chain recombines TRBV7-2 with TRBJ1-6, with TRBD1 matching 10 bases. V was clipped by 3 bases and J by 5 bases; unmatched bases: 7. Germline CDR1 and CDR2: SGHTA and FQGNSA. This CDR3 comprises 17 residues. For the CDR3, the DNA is TGTGCCAGCAGCTTGTCAGTAGGGACAGGGGATAATTCACCCCTCCACTTT. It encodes CASSLSVGTGDNSPLHF. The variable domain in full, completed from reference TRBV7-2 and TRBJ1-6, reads GAGVSQSPSNKVTEKGKDVELRCDPISGHTALYWYRQSLGQGLEFLIYFQGNSAPDKSGLPSDRFSAERTGGSVSTLTIQRTQQEDSAVYLCASSLSVGTGDNSPLHFGNGTRLTVT.

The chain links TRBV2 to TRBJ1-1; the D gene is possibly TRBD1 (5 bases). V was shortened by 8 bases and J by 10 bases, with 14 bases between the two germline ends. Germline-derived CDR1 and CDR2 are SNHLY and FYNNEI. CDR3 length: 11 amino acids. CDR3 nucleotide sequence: TGTGCCAGCGGGGGGACGGATTTAGCTTTCTTT. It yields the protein CASGGTDLAFF.